This entry features one T cell receptor (beta chain) sequence. This sample stems from a study of T cell clonotyping in hematopoietic cell transplantation. Germline V CDR1 and CDR2: MDHEN, SYDVKM. This CDR3 is 11 amino acids long. The V end was cut by 6 bases, the J end by 7 bases, with 9 bases between. The method was immunoSEQ multiplex PCR; TCRdb's version includes in-frame clones alone and lacks a portion of them. The sample has about 9,000 clones; over 75% are singletons. The input for sequencing was peripheral blood mononuclear cells, taken 180 days after allogeneic stem cell transplant. This TCR was recovered from a female patient in her 50s who had an allogeneic stem cell transplant from a related donor, so the T cells may come from the graft donor. Some clones in this sample may be carry-over from other donors' samples. This chain connects TRBV28 to TRBJ1-2; possible D gene TRBD1, 6 bases. As DNA, the CDR3 is TGTGCCAGCAGACAGGGTCCTGGCTACACCTTC. Translated, it gives CASRQGPGYTF.